One sample yielded the 26 T cell receptor beta chains listed below, sequenced in a study of cytomegalovirus exposure and HLA in healthy donors. Researchers ran the PCR with 60 Vbeta and 13 Jbeta primers. The repertoire was sequenced with immunoSEQ multiplex PCR; TCRdb's copy has only in-frame clones and lacks some. Seen here are about 61,000 clones, more than 75% observed once, and the top ten hold approximately 1.4%. What was sequenced was PBMCs. The receptors here all came from a man between 18 and 35 years old in good health and CMV-seronegative.

The chain employs TRBV18 and TRBJ1-2; D not resolved. The germline gives CDR1 KGHSH, CDR2 LQKENI. The germline V and J ends were trimmed by 4 bases and 8 bases, with 20 bases remaining between them. CDR3 length: 15 amino acids. The CDR3 here is CASSLIPGPERGYTF. The CDR3 nucleotides read TGTGCCAGCTCACTGATCCCGGGCCCGGAGCGGGGCTACACCTTC.

The chain uses TRBV30 and TRBJ2-4; 9 bases line up with TRBD2. The CDR3 has 15 amino acids. The germline gives CDR1 GTSNPN, CDR2 SVGIG (reference sequence). The trim removed 5 bases at V and 1 base at J, leaving 6 bases unmatched. The CDR3 DNA is TGTGCCTGGGCCGGCGCGGGGGGGGCCAAAAACATTCAGTACTTC. Translation: CAWAGAGGAKNIQYF.

V gene TRBV29-1 combines with J gene TRBJ2-5; the match to TRBD2 covers 11 bases. Per the germline V gene, CDR1 is SQVTM and CDR2 is ANQGSEA. Losses at the gene ends were 6 bases for V and 0 bases for J; bases not matched to a gene: 6. The length of the CDR3 is 15 residues. CDR3 sequence: CSVQGLADDQETQYF. The CDR3 coding sequence is TGCAGCGTCCAGGGACTAGCGGATGACCAAGAGACCCAGTACTTC. The full variable domain, in which reference TRBV29-1 and TRBJ2-5 provide the parts outside the CDR3, is SAVISQKPSRDICQRGTSLTIQCQVDSQVTMMFWYRQQPGQSLTLIATANQGSEATYESGFVIDKFPISRPNLTFSTLTVSNMSPEDSSIYLCSVQGLADDQETQYFGPGTRLLVL.

The gene calls are TRBV28 and TRBJ1-2; D possibly corresponds to TRBD1 (6 bases). Trimming shortened V by 6 bases and J by 1 base, and 15 bases separated the two germline ends. This CDR3 spans 15 amino acids. Germline V CDR1 and CDR2: MDHEN, SYDVKM. This CDR3 reads CASSLGGGINYGYTF. Written as DNA, the CDR3 is TGTGCCAGCAGCCTGGGAGGGGGTATTAACTATGGCTACACCTTC.

CDR3 protein: CASSKRGGAEQFF. In nucleotides, the CDR3 is TGTGCCAGCAGTAAGCGGGGGGGGGCTGAGCAGTTCTTC. The V call is TRBV13, the J call TRBJ2-1; 10 nucleotides match TRBD2. Per the germline V gene, CDR1 is PRHDT and CDR2 is FYEKMQ (reference sequence). V lost 6 bases to trimming and J lost 9 bases; unmatched junction nucleotides: 5. The CDR3 spans 13 residues. The complete variable domain, with remaining parts taken from reference TRBV13 and TRBJ2-1, reads AAGVIQSPRHLIKEKRETATLKCYPIPRHDTVYWYQQGPGQDPQFLISFYEKMQSDKGSIPDRFSAQQFSDYHSELNMSSLELGDSALYFCASSKRGGAEQFFGPGTRLTVL.

The chain carries TRBV4-1 and TRBJ2-2; 11 bases fit TRBD2. Germline V gene data show CDR1 as MGHRA and CDR2 as YSYEKL. J lost 5 bases, V lost 0 bases, and 5 bases had no gene match. This CDR3 contains 17 residues. The CDR3 spells CASSQELAGGGTGELFF. The CDR3, as DNA: TGCGCCAGCAGCCAAGAGCTAGCGGGGGGTGGGACCGGGGAGCTGTTTTTT.

This rearrangement joins TRBV19 to TRBJ2-6, with D maybe TRBD1 (6 bases). V gave up 1 base and J gave up 0 bases, with 16 bases separating them. The CDR3 is made up of 19 amino acids. Germline V CDR1 and CDR2: LNHDA, SQIVND (reference sequence). CDR3 sequence: CASSIAPGQRRSGANVLTF. The CDR3 DNA reads TGTGCCAGTAGTATAGCCCCAGGACAGCGACGCTCTGGGGCCAACGTCCTGACTTTC.

The CDR3 sequence: CASGTGLGPYEQYF. The CDR3 coding sequence is TGTGCCAGCGGGACAGGCCTTGGGCCCTACGAGCAGTACTTC. The V and J genes are TRBV19 and TRBJ2-7, with 8 positions matching TRBD1. Per germline, CDR1 LNHDA and CDR2 SQIVND (reference sequence). The CDR3 consists of 14 residues. The trim removed 9 bases at V and 2 bases at J, leaving 9 bases unmatched.

CDR3 in amino acids: CASSFKGGAANQPQHF. In DNA, the CDR3 is TGTGCCAGCAGCTTTAAGGGAGGGGCAGCCAATCAGCCCCAGCATTTT. V is TRBV7-9 and J is TRBJ1-5; a weak D match, TRBD1 (5 bases). V was pared by 3 bases and J by 3 bases, with 15 bases between. Germline loops: CDR1 SEHNR, CDR2 FQNEAQ (reference sequence). This CDR3 is built from 16 residues.

The chain employs TRBV6-5 and TRBJ1-2; 8 nucleotides line up with TRBD1. This CDR3 contains 15 residues. J was trimmed by 4 bases and V by 0 bases; bases with no gene match: 4. Germline CDR1 and CDR2: MNHEY and SVGAGI. The CDR3 loop reads CASSYSPGGGYGYTF. CDR3 sequence (DNA): TGTGCCAGCAGTTACTCACCAGGGGGCGGCTATGGCTACACCTTC.

This clone showed up just once. This chain joins TRBV30 and TRBJ1-6; 8 bases agree with TRBD1. Unmatched junction bases numbered 10, after V lost 2 bases and J lost 13 bases. Germline V gives CDR1 GTSNPN, CDR2 SVGIG (reference sequence). The length of the CDR3 is 14 residues. The CDR3 reads CAWSSGQGADPLHF. The CDR3 DNA sequence: TGTGCCTGGAGTTCTGGACAGGGTGCGGATCCCCTCCACTTT.

CDR3 nucleotides: TGTGCCAGTAGTATAGGGGGCAACTATGGCTACACCTTC. It yields the protein CASSIGGNYGYTF. This chain connects TRBV19 to TRBJ1-2, with D tentatively TRBD1 (5 bases). Trimming stripped 1 base from V and 2 bases from J, with 5 bases between. Germline V lookup: CDR1 LNHDA, CDR2 SQIVND (reference sequence). This CDR3 contains 13 residues.

The rearrangement links TRBV9 to TRBJ2-7; 7 nucleotides agree with TRBD2. V shed 0 bases and J 0 bases; nucleotides not matched to a gene: 3. CDR1 SGDLS and CDR2 YYNGEE come from the germline V gene. The CDR3 is 15 amino acids. Here the CDR3 DNA reads TGTGCCAGCAGCGTAGCGGGGGGTAGCTCCTACGAGCAGTACTTC. It codes for CASSVAGGSSYEQYF.

This chain joins TRBV6-5 and TRBJ1-2; 7 positions match TRBD1. The CDR3 sequence is 14 residues long. Germline-derived CDR1 and CDR2 are MNHEY and SVGAGI. Losses at the gene ends were 4 bases for V and 4 bases for J; bases not matched to a gene: 6. The CDR3 DNA is TGTGCCAGCAGTTTAATACGGGACAGCTATGGCTACACCTTC. It specifies CASSLIRDSYGYTF.

This rearrangement joins TRBV5-1 to TRBJ2-2; D is unresolved. Trimming took 6 bases from V and 4 from J, leaving 4 bases between them. This CDR3 has 11 residues. The germline V gene has CDR1 SGHRS and CDR2 YFSETQ. The CDR3, as DNA: TGCGCCAGCACAGTCACCGGGGAGCTGTTTTTT. Translated: CASTVTGELFF.

This clone was counted a few times. The J gene is TRBJ1-1, the V gene TRBV15; D remains ambiguous. The CDR3 contains 12 residues. Looked up from germline, CDR1 is LNHNV and CDR2 is YYDKDF (reference sequence). V was clipped by 4 bases and J by 8 bases, with 11 bases between them. The CDR3 DNA reads as TGTGCCACCAGCAATCGCGGGAGGGAAGCTTTCTTT. It encodes CATSNRGREAFF.

The V gene is TRBV9, the J gene TRBJ2-1; the D gene is possibly TRBD1 (5 bases). With 3 bases removed from V and 3 bases from J, the gap between germline ends came to 7 bases. The CDR3 loop spans 13 amino acids. Germline CDR1 reads SGDLS; CDR2 reads YYNGEE. The CDR3, as DNA: TGTGCCAGCAGCGCTAGGGGCTACAATGAGCAGTTCTTC. As protein: CASSARGYNEQFF.

The genes are TRBV7-2 and TRBJ2-2; D gene unclear. Per the germline V gene, CDR1 is SGHTA and CDR2 is FQGNSA. V was cut by 2 bases and J by 6 bases, with 13 bases left in between. CDR3 length: 15 residues. The CDR3 here is CASSLSTGAAGELFF. Here the CDR3 DNA reads TGTGCCAGCAGCTTATCCACGGGTGCGGCCGGGGAGCTGTTTTTT. Full variable domain (outside the CDR3, taken from reference TRBV7-2 and TRBJ2-2): GAGVSQSPSNKVTEKGKDVELRCDPISGHTALYWYRQSLGQGLEFLIYFQGNSAPDKSGLPSDRFSAERTGGSVSTLTIQRTQQEDSAVYLCASSLSTGAAGELFFGEGSRLTVL.

V is TRBV9 and J is TRBJ2-1; the D gene is possibly TRBD2 (7 bases). CDR3 length: 15 amino acids. The V gene lost 3 bases and the J gene lost 4 bases, with 14 bases spanning the gap. Germline loops: CDR1 SGDLS, CDR2 YYNGEE. In DNA, the CDR3 is TGTGCCAGCAGCGCACCGCGGGGGCCGTACAATGAGCAGTTCTTC. Its protein is CASSAPRGPYNEQFF.

The chain carries TRBV6-5 and TRBJ1-1, with 7 positions matching TRBD1. From germline, CDR1 is MNHEY and CDR2 SVGAGI. The CDR3 length is 16 residues. The V gene end was trimmed by 2 bases and the J gene end by 1 base; junction bases not matched to a gene: 7. DNA for the CDR3: TGTGCCAGCAGTTACCTCTCAACAGGGGAGAACACTGAAGCTTTCTTT. It translates to CASSYLSTGENTEAFF.

This rearrangement joins TRBV7-2 to TRBJ1-2; 10 bases line up with TRBD1. The ends lost 5 bases at V and 2 bases at J; junction bases unmatched: 11. The germline gives CDR1 SGHTA, CDR2 FQGNSA. CDR3 length equals 17 residues. DNA for the CDR3: TGTGCCAGCAGCCACGGGGGGGGACAGGGGAGGAACTATGGCTACACCTTC. This codes for CASSHGGGQGRNYGYTF. The full variable domain, completed using reference TRBV7-2 and TRBJ1-2, is GAGVSQSPSNKVTEKGKDVELRCDPISGHTALYWYRQSLGQGLEFLIYFQGNSAPDKSGLPSDRFSAERTGGSVSTLTIQRTQQEDSAVYLCASSHGGGQGRNYGYTFGSGTRLTVV.

The rearrangement links TRBV28 to TRBJ2-2, with 10 bases aligning to TRBD2. This CDR3 region has 14 residues. CDR1 and CDR2 from the germline V gene are MDHEN and SYDVKM. After removal of 7 bases from V and 6 bases from J, the junction contained 5 bases not matched to a gene. The CDR3 region is CASIERGGSGELFF. DNA for the CDR3: TGTGCCAGCATCGAGCGGGGGGGATCCGGGGAGCTGTTTTTT.

This rearrangement joins TRBV7-9 to TRBJ1-5; D is possibly TRBD1 (6 bases). The V gene lost 1 base and the J gene lost 5 bases, with 9 bases spanning the gap. The germline V gene encodes CDR1 SEHNR and CDR2 FQNEAQ (reference sequence). The CDR3 is 14 residues long. The DNA for the CDR3 is TGTGCCAGCAGCTTAGTCGAGGGGGATCAGCCCCAGCATTTT. Its protein product is CASSLVEGDQPQHF.

The count of this clone is one. This chain links TRBV4-1 with TRBJ2-1, with 8 bases that match TRBD2. The CDR3 is 16 amino acids. Germline assignment: CDR1 MGHRA and CDR2 YSYEKL. Trimming cost V 2 bases and J 8 bases; bases outside gene matches: 11. CDR3 in amino acids: CASSQPSSGGADEQFF. The DNA of the CDR3 is TGCGCCAGCAGCCAACCCTCTTCCGGGGGGGCCGATGAGCAGTTCTTC.

This clone has a handful of counts. The chain is built from TRBV2 and TRBJ2-3; D call uncertain. This CDR3 spans 14 amino acids. The germline V gene has CDR1 SNHLY and CDR2 FYNNEI. V lost 3 bases and J lost 0, with 7 bases in between. The CDR3 DNA follows: TGTGCCAGCAGTGAGGGCAGTAGCACAGATACGCAGTATTTT. Translated, it gives CASSEGSSTDTQYF.

This chain uses TRBV4-1 with TRBJ2-2; TRBD2 matches at 11 bases. The germline V gene has CDR1 MGHRA and CDR2 YSYEKL. This CDR3 is built from 14 residues. V shed 4 bases and J 6 bases; nucleotides not matched to a gene: 1. The CDR3 DNA is TGCGCCAGCAGCCCTAGCGGGGGGTCCGGGGAGCTGTTTTTT. Amino acid sequence: CASSPSGGSGELFF.